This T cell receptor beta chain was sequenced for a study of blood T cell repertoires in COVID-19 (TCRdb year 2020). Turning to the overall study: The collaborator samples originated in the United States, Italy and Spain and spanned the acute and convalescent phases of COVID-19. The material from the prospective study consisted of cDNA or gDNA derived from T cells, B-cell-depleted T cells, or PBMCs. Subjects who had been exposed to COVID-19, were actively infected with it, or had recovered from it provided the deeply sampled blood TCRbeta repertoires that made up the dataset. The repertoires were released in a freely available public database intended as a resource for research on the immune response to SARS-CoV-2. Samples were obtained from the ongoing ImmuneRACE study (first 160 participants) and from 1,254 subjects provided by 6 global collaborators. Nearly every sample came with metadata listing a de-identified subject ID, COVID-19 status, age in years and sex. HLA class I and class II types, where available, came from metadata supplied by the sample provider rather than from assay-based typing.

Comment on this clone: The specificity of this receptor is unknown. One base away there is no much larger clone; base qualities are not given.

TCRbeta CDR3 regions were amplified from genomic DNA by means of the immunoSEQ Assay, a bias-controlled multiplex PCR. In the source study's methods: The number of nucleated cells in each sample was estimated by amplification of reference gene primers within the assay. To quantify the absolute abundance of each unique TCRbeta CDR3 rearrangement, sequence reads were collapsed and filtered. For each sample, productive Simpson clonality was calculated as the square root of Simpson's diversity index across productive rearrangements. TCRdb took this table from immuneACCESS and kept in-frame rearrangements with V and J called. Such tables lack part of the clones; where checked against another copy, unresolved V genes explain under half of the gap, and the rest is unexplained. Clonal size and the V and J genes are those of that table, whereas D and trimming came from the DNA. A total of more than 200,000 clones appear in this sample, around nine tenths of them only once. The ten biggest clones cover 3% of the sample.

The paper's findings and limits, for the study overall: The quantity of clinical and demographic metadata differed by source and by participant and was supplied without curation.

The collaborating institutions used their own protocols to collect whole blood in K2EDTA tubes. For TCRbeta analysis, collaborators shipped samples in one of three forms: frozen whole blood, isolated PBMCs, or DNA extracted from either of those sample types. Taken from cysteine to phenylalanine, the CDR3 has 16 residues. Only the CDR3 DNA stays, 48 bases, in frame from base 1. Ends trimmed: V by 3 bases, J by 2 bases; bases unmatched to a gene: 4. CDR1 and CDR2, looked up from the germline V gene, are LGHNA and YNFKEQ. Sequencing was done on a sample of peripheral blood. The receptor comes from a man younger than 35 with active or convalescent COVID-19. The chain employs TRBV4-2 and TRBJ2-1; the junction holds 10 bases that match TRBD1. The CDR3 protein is CASSQGGTGAYNEQFF. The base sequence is TGTGCCAGCAGCCAGGGCGGGACAGGGGCCTACAATGAGCAGTTCTTC.